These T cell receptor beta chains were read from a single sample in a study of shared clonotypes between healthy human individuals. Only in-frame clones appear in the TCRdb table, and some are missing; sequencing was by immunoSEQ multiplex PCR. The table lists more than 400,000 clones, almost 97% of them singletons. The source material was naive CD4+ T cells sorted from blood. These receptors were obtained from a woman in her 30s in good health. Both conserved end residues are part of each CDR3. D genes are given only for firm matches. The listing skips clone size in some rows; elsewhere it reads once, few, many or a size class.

CDR3: CASSQDGDSGYSYNEQFF
DNA: TGTGCCAGCAGCCAAGATGGTGATAGCGGGTACTCCTACAATGAGCAGTTCTTC
J: TRBJ2-1
V: TRBV4-2
size: once
D: TRBD2

CDR3: CASSFEDRGNSPLHF
DNA: TGTGCCAGCAGTTTCGAGGACAGGGGGAATTCACCCCTCCACTTT
J: TRBJ1-6
V: TRBV6-5
size: .
D: TRBD1

CDR3: CASSGGKQNQYF
DNA: TGTGCCAGCAGCGGAGGCAAGCAGAACCAGTACTTC
J: TRBJ2-5
V: TRBV13
size: .
D: .

CDR3: CASSQSFRGEQYF
DNA: TGCGCCAGCAGTCAATCCTTCCGGGGCGAGCAGTACTTC
J: TRBJ2-7
V: TRBV23-1
size: .
D: .

CDR3: CASSVMTGSGYTF
DNA: TGCGCCAGCAGCGTAATGACAGGGAGCGGCTACACCTTC
J: TRBJ1-2
V: TRBV5-1
size: .
D: TRBD1

CDR3: CASSQGSGTGTGNTIYF
DNA: TGCGCCAGCAGCCAAGGGTCCGGGACAGGGACTGGAAACACCATATATTTT
J: TRBJ1-3
V: TRBV4-1
size: .
D: TRBD1

CDR3: CASSLWDRASNEKLFF
DNA: TGTGCCAGCAGTTTATGGGACAGGGCGTCTAATGAAAAACTGTTTTTT
J: TRBJ1-4
V: TRBV28
size: .
D: TRBD1

CDR3: CASSLSDRENEQYF
DNA: TGTGCCAGCAGTTTATCCGACAGGGAGAACGAGCAGTACTTC
J: TRBJ2-7
V: TRBV28
size: .
D: TRBD1

CDR3: CASRGDRDRLGEQYF
DNA: TGTGCCAGCAGAGGGGACAGGGATCGATTGGGCGAGCAGTACTTC
J: TRBJ2-7
V: TRBV27
size: .
D: TRBD1

CDR3: CASSTGDGNTIYF
DNA: TGTGCCAGCAGCACAGGGGATGGAAACACCATATATTTT
J: TRBJ1-3
V: TRBV9
size: .
D: TRBD1

CDR3: CASSANADGSSYNEQFF
DNA: TGTGCCAGCAGCGCCAACGCGGACGGCAGCTCCTACAATGAGCAGTTCTTC
J: TRBJ2-1
V: TRBV5-8
size: .
D: .

CDR3: CASSRDLPADTQYF
DNA: TGTGCCAGCAGTCGGGACTTACCGGCAGATACGCAGTATTTT
J: TRBJ2-3
V: TRBV27
size: .
D: .

CDR3: CASSTDANGYTF
DNA: TGTGCCAGCAGCACGGACGCTAATGGCTACACCTTC
J: TRBJ1-2
V: TRBV28
size: .
D: .

CDR3: CATAGQGYEQYF
DNA: TGTGCCACCGCGGGACAGGGCTACGAGCAGTACTTC
J: TRBJ2-7
V: TRBV6-6
size: .
D: TRBD1

CDR3: CASSSTTGNEQYF
DNA: TGTGCCAGCAGTTCCACTACAGGGAACGAGCAGTACTTC
J: TRBJ2-7
V: TRBV6-6
size: .
D: .

CDR3: CASRLNTGFEQYF
DNA: TGTGCCAGCAGATTAAACACCGGCTTCGAGCAGTACTTC
J: TRBJ2-7
V: TRBV25-1
size: .
D: .

CDR3: CASSLEVSGTETQYF
DNA: TGTGCCAGCAGCTTAGAAGTTAGCGGGACGGAGACCCAGTACTTC
J: TRBJ2-5
V: TRBV7-9
size: .
D: TRBD2

CDR3: CSVAGERSYNEQFF
DNA: TGCAGCGTTGCGGGGGAGAGATCCTACAATGAGCAGTTCTTC
J: TRBJ2-1
V: TRBV29-1
size: .
D: .

CDR3: CASKKLAKSTDTQYF
DNA: TGTGCCAGCAAAAAACTAGCGAAAAGCACAGATACGCAGTATTTT
J: TRBJ2-3
V: TRBV11-2
size: .
D: TRBD2

CDR3: CSVGDRRGLQETQYF
DNA: TGCAGCGTTGGAGACAGGCGAGGCCTCCAAGAGACCCAGTACTTC
J: TRBJ2-5
V: TRBV29-1
size: .
D: .

CDR3: CAISAVRTGQYF
DNA: TGTGCCATCAGTGCTGTAAGAACCGGGCAGTACTTC
J: TRBJ2-5
V: TRBV10-3
size: .
D: .

CDR3: CASSPHPGGRDGANVLTF
DNA: TGTGCCAGCAGCCCCCACCCCGGGGGGCGGGACGGGGCCAACGTCCTGACTTTC
J: TRBJ2-6
V: TRBV27
size: .
D: .

CDR3: CASSYDRADYEQYF
DNA: TGCGCCAGCAGCTATGACAGGGCCGACTACGAGCAGTACTTC
J: TRBJ2-7
V: TRBV5-1
size: .
D: TRBD1

CDR3: CASREDRGREKLFF
DNA: TGTGCCAGCAGAGAGGACAGGGGGCGAGAAAAACTGTTTTTT
J: TRBJ1-4
V: TRBV6-1
size: .
D: TRBD1

CDR3: CASRIIPGPQHF
DNA: TGTGCCAGCAGAATAATACCTGGGCCCCAGCATTTT
J: TRBJ1-5
V: TRBV28
size: .
D: .

CDR3: CASSSDWSSYEQYF
DNA: TGTGCCAGTAGTAGTGACTGGAGCTCCTACGAGCAGTACTTC
J: TRBJ2-7
V: TRBV19
size: once
D: .

CDR3: CASSPATNEKLFF
DNA: TGTGCCAGCAGTCCTGCAACTAATGAAAAACTGTTTTTT
J: TRBJ1-4
V: TRBV28
size: once
D: .

CDR3: CASSEDRGSGYTF
DNA: TGTGCCAGCAGTGAGGACAGGGGGTCTGGCTACACCTTC
J: TRBJ1-2
V: TRBV7-8
size: .
D: TRBD1

CDR3: CASSDLFPDFPIYGYTF
DNA: TGTGCCAGCAGTGACCTGTTCCCGGACTTCCCGATTTATGGCTACACCTTC
J: TRBJ1-2
V: TRBV2
size: .
D: .

CDR3: CASSTGGGLQTQYF
DNA: TGTGCCAGCAGTACAGGGGGGGGACTCCAGACCCAGTACTTC
J: TRBJ2-5
V: TRBV28
size: .
D: .

CDR3: CASSLGGRQNTEAFF
DNA: TGTGCCAGCAGCCTAGGAGGACGCCAGAACACTGAAGCTTTCTTT
J: TRBJ1-1
V: TRBV7-3
size: .
D: .

CDR3: CASKGRETQYF
DNA: TGTGCCAGCAAGGGGCGGGAGACCCAGTACTTC
J: TRBJ2-5
V: TRBV7-6
size: .
D: .

CDR3: CASSPDRNTIYF
DNA: TGTGCCAGCAGCCCAGACAGAAACACCATATATTTT
J: TRBJ1-3
V: TRBV28
size: .
D: .

CDR3: CASSVETSSSPLHF
DNA: TGTGCCAGCAGTGTGGAGACAAGTAGTTCACCCCTCCACTTT
J: TRBJ1-6
V: TRBV6-1
size: .
D: .

CDR3: CASSRTGNYGYTF
DNA: TGTGCCAGCAGTCGAACAGGGAACTATGGCTACACCTTC
J: TRBJ1-2
V: TRBV28
size: .
D: .

CDR3: CASSYGGTGISYEQYF
DNA: TGTGCCAGCAGTTACGGCGGGACAGGGATATCCTACGAGCAGTACTTC
J: TRBJ2-7
V: TRBV6-6
size: once
D: TRBD1

CDR3: CAWSLDRAYEQYF
DNA: TGTGCCTGGAGTTTGGACAGAGCCTACGAGCAGTACTTC
J: TRBJ2-7
V: TRBV30
size: .
D: .

CDR3: CASRDVTGGSGGYTF
DNA: TGTGCCAGCAGGGACGTTACAGGGGGCTCTGGTGGCTACACCTTC
J: TRBJ1-2
V: TRBV27
size: once
D: TRBD1

CDR3: CASSLGQYNEQFF
DNA: TGTGCCAGCAGCTTAGGACAGTACAATGAGCAGTTCTTC
J: TRBJ2-1
V: TRBV7-9
size: .
D: .

CDR3: CASSFVSGSYEQYF
DNA: TGCGCCAGCAGCTTTGTTTCGGGCAGCTACGAGCAGTACTTC
J: TRBJ2-7
V: TRBV5-1
size: .
D: .

CDR3: CASEGTGNTIYF
DNA: TGTGCATCCGAGGGAACGGGAAACACCATATATTTT
J: TRBJ1-3
V: TRBV28
size: .
D: .